This entry lists 5 T cell receptor beta chains sequenced from one sample in a study of T cell responses to AZD1222 COVID-19 vaccine. The data were produced by immunoSEQ multiplex PCR, yet TCRdb's version contains in-frame clones alone and is incomplete. The repertoire includes 100,000 or so clones, 85% to 90% of them detected once, and around 3.2% sits in the top ten. Sequenced material: peripheral blood, taken on day 0 of AZD1222 vaccination. The receptors here all came from an adult in good health.

The V gene is TRBV24-1, the J gene TRBJ2-3, with 9 positions matching TRBD2. Germline CDR1 is KGHDR and CDR2 is SFDVKD. This CDR3 is built from 16 residues. After removal of 7 bases from V and 0 bases from J, the junction contained 7 bases not matched to a gene. CDR3 DNA: TGTGCCACCAGCGAGGCGACTAGCGGAAGCACAGATACGCAGTATTTT. Protein product: CATSEATSGSTDTQYF.

This chain joins TRBV7-3 and TRBJ2-1, with D hard to call. From germline, CDR1 is SGHTA and CDR2 FQGTGA. This CDR3 is built from 16 residues. The V end lost 5 bases, the J end lost 2 bases, and 16 bases lay between the germline ends. The CDR3 is CASSPRAQGTYNEQFF. In DNA, the CDR3 is TGTGCCAGCAGCCCCCGGGCACAAGGGACCTACAATGAGCAGTTCTTC. Based on the CDR3 plus reference TRBV7-3 and TRBJ2-1, the full variable domain is GAGVSQTPSNKVTEKGKYVELRCDPISGHTALYWYRQSLGQGPEFLIYFQGTGAADDSGLPNDRFFAVRPEGSVSTLKIQRTERGDSAVYLCASSPRAQGTYNEQFFGPGTRLTVL.

The chain carries TRBV7-3 and TRBJ2-5; tentative D call: TRBD2 (6 bases). Deletions cut 8 bases from V and 5 bases from J, with 21 bases between. There are 15 residues in the CDR3. In germline, CDR1 is SGHTA, CDR2 FQGTGA. The CDR3, as DNA: TGTGCCAGCCGCCGTTCGGGAGCTCGGTCGGAGACCCAGTACTTC. Protein product: CASRRSGARSETQYF.

V and J are TRBV9 and TRBJ1-6, with D possibly matching TRBD1 (5 bases). Germline CDR1 reads SGDLS; CDR2 reads YYNGEE. The V and J ends lost 3 bases and 4 bases respectively, with 8 bases between them. This CDR3 is built from 14 residues. The CDR3 coding sequence is TGTGCCAGCAGCGGGGGACTGTATAATTCACCCCTCCACTTT. This gives the protein CASSGGLYNSPLHF.

This clone was picked up one time. The CDR3 DNA sequence: TGTGCCAGCAGCCCTTGGTCTGGAAACACCATATATTTT. Translating gives CASSPWSGNTIYF. V is TRBV5-6 and J is TRBJ1-3; D remains unclear. Germline CDR1 is SGHDT and CDR2 is YYEEEE. Deletions cut 4 bases from V and 1 base from J, with 6 bases between. The CDR3 consists of 13 residues. Complete variable domain (other parts from reference TRBV5-6 and TRBJ1-3): DAGVTQSPTHLIKTRGQQVTLRCSPKSGHDTVSWYQQALGQGPQFIFQYYEEEERQRGNFPDRFSGHQFPNYSSELNVNALLLGDSALYLCASSPWSGNTIYFGEGSWLTVV.